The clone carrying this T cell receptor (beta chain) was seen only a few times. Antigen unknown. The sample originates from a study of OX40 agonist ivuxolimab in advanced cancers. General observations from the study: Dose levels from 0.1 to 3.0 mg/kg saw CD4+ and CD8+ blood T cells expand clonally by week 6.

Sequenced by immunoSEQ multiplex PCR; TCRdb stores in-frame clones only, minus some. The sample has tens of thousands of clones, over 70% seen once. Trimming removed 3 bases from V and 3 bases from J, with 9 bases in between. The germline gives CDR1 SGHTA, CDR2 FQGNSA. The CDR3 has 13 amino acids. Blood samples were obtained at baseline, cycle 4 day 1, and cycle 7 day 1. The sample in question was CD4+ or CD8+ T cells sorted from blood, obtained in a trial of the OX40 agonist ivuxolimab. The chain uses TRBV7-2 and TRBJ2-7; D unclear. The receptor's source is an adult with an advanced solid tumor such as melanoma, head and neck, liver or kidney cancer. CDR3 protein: CASSLGQIYEQYF. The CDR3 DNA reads TGTGCCAGCAGCTTGGGTCAGATCTACGAGCAGTACTTC.